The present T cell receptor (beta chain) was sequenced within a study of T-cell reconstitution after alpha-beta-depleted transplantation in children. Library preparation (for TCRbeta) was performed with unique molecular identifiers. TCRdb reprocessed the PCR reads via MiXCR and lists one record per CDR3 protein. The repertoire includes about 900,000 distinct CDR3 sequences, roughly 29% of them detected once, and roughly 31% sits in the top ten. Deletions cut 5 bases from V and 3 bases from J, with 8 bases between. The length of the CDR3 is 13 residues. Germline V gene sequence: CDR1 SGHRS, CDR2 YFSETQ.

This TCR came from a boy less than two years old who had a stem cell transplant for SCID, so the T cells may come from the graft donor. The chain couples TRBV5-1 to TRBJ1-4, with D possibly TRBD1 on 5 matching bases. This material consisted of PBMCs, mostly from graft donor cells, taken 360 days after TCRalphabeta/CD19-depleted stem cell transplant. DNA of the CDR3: TGCGCCAGCAGAGACAGACCTAATGAAAAACTGTTTTTT. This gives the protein CASRDRPNEKLFF.